These 20 T cell receptor beta chains originate from one sample sequenced in a study of regulatory T cells in long-lasting Graves disease. Construction of TCR beta libraries relied on iRepertoire HTBI primers and on Arm-PCR targeting CDR3 regions. TCRdb passed the multiplex PCR reads through MiXCR, listing each CDR3 protein once. The sample records about half a million distinct CDR3 sequences, around a fifth being singletons. Time point noted: persistent/refractory GD, antithyroid drugs over 5 years with positive TRAb. Construction of the TCR library relied on RNA isolated from PBMCs. The sequencing used peripheral blood mononuclear cells (PBMCs), collected when the disease was refractory, from a patient treated with antithyroid drugs. The receptors derive from a female donor with Graves disease.

In regard to this clonotype: Being one base from a much bigger clone, this may be a read error. The rearrangement joins TRBV7-2 to TRBJ1-1, with 7 bases matching TRBD1. Germline CDR1 SGHTA, CDR2 FQGNSA. Unmatched junction bases numbered 11, after V lost 5 bases and J lost 5 bases. This CDR3 is 15 amino acids long. The CDR3 here is CTSSPEGAMETEAFF. DNA of the CDR3: TGTACCAGCAGCCCTGAGGGGGCGATGGAAACTGAAGCTTTCTTT.

The genes are TRBV19 and TRBJ1-5; 7 positions match TRBD1. V was pared by 7 bases and J by 3 bases, with 12 bases of the junction left unmatched. The CDR3 runs to 16 residues. In germline, CDR1 is LNHDA, CDR2 SQIVND (reference sequence). The CDR3 spells CASTSRGGLNNQPQHF. The CDR3, as DNA: TGTGCCAGTACTTCCAGGGGGGGGTTGAACAATCAGCCCCAGCATTTT.

This clonotype showed up many times. The chain is built from TRBV6-1 and TRBJ2-7; 9 positions match TRBD1. The CDR3 sequence is 14 residues long. The germline V gene has CDR1 MNHNS and CDR2 SASEGT. The V and J ends lost 7 bases and 3 bases, in that order; junction bases with no gene match: 7. This CDR3 is CASKVGTGYYEQYF. CDR3 DNA sequence: TGTGCCAGCAAAGTAGGGACAGGGTACTACGAGCAGTACTTC.

With respect to this clonotype: An end of the junction does not agree with germline; a read error may underlie this. The chain uses TRBV12-3 or TRBV12-4 and TRBJ2-7; D is undetermined. The length of the CDR3 is 14 residues. CDR3 loop: CASSLPRFSNEQYF. The CDR3, as DNA: TGTGCCAGCAGCCTTCCTAGATTCTCCAACGAGCAGTACTTC.

This clonotype has only a few counts. V gene TRBV25-1 combines with J gene TRBJ2-7; TRBD2 matches 13 bases. The V segment lost 4 bases and the J segment 7 bases; nucleotides outside the gene matches: 4. The CDR3 is 14 amino acids. In germline, CDR1 is MGHDK, CDR2 SYGVNS. CDR3 amino acids: CASSAGTSGAEQYF. In nucleotides, the CDR3 is TGTGCCAGCAGTGCCGGGACTAGCGGGGCAGAGCAGTACTTC.

As for this clonotype: Being one base from a much bigger clone, this may be a read error. CDR3 DNA: TGTGTCAGCAGTTTACAGGGGGAGCAAGAGACCCAGTACTTC. This gives the protein CVSSLQGEQETQYF. The chain recombines TRBV12-3 or TRBV12-4 with TRBJ2-5, with 8 positions matching TRBD1. The CDR3 covers 14 residues.

As regards this clonotype: This sequence may be a read error, since a much larger clone differs from it by one base. The rearrangement links TRBV6-2 or TRBV6-3 to TRBJ1-5; no clear D gene. V dropped 0 bases and J dropped 4 bases, with 10 bases sitting between them. The V gene's germline CDR1 is MNHEY and CDR2 SVGEGT. CDR3 length equals 15 residues. This CDR3 is CASSYSVTRNQPQHF. In DNA, the CDR3 is TGTGCCAGCAGTTACTCGGTCACCCGGAATCAGCCCCAGCATTTT.

Only a few counts were recorded for this clonotype. The V and J genes are TRBV12-3 or TRBV12-4 and TRBJ2-1, with 8 nucleotides matching TRBD2. This CDR3 is built from 18 residues. Trimming removed 6 bases from V and 4 bases from J; junction bases left unmatched: 17. The CDR3 nucleotides read TGTGCCAGCAGCTCCCTAATCCTTACTAGCGGACTTTACAATGAGCAGTTCTTC. It is translated as CASSSLILTSGLYNEQFF.

This clonotype has ten or more counts. V and J are TRBV6-1 and TRBJ1-5; no definite D call. V lost 7 bases, J lost 3 bases, and 13 bases lay in between. Germline V CDR1 and CDR2: MNHNS, SASEGT. The CDR3 runs to 14 residues. CDR3 protein: CASTPPLSNQPQHF. In DNA form, the CDR3 reads TGTGCCAGCACCCCCCCTCTCTCCAATCAGCCCCAGCATTTT.

Remarks on this clonotype: Possible read error: a much larger clone is one base away. The missing conserved phenylalanine or tryptophan at the end of this CDR3 makes a read error likely. The chain combines TRBV28 with TRBJ2-1, with 11 positions matching TRBD2. The CDR3 length is 18 residues. The ends lost 4 bases at V and 0 bases at J; junction bases unmatched: 8. CDR1 is MDHEN, CDR2 SYDVKM, per germline. The CDR3 reads CASSSPPSGRFSYNEQFL. Here the CDR3 DNA reads TGTGCCAGCAGTTCCCCGCCTAGCGGGAGGTTCTCCTACAATGAGCAGTTCCTC.

This clonotype was picked up many times. This chain links TRBV7-8 with TRBJ2-2, with D possibly being TRBD1 (6 bases). CDR3 length equals 18 residues. Between the trimmed V and J ends, which lost 5 bases and 0 bases, there was a span of 19 bases. Germline V lookup: CDR1 SGHVS, CDR2 FQNEAQ. DNA of the CDR3: TGTGCCAGCAGCCTAAAGAGAGCCAGGGGACCGAACACCGGGGAGCTGTTTTTT. Its protein product is CASSLKRARGPNTGELFF.

This clonotype was detected ten times or more. No DNA is shown, since the ends of the CDR3 on it are uncertain; the CDR3 is the one TCRdb lists. The chain recombines TRBV6-1 with TRBJ2-7; TRBD1 is taken as the D call from the table, unchecked against the DNA. From its first to its last residue, the CDR3 has 14 amino acids. Germline V CDR1 and CDR2: MNHNS, SASEGT. The CDR3 region is CASSTSLGRNEQYF.

The rearrangement joins TRBV9 to TRBJ1-2; no definite D call. This CDR3 has 15 amino acids. The V end was cut by 4 bases, the J end by 0 bases, with 13 bases between. The V gene's germline CDR1 is SGDLS and CDR2 YYNGEE. The CDR3 reads CASSPLGGANYGYTF. CDR3 nucleotides: TGTGCCAGCAGCCCCCTAGGCGGCGCTAACTATGGCTACACCTTC.

This sequence joins TRBV19 and TRBJ2-5; 11 bases match TRBD2. Per germline, CDR1 LNHDA and CDR2 SQIVND (reference sequence). The CDR3 is 14 residues long. J gave up 1 base and V 8 bases, and 3 bases lay outside the gene matches. For the CDR3, the DNA is TGTGCCAGTGCTACTAGCGGGGGCCAAGAGACCCAGTACTTC. It codes for CASATSGGQETQYF. Together with reference TRBV19 and TRBJ2-5, the CDR3 gives the full variable domain: DGGITQSPKYLFRKEGQNVTLSCEQNLNHDAMYWYRQDPGQGLRLIYYSQIVNDFQKGDIAEGYSVSREKKESFPLTVTSAQKNPTAFYLCASATSGGQETQYFGPGTRLLVL.

This clonotype came up many times. The rearrangement joins TRBV12-3 or TRBV12-4 to TRBJ1-5; 7 bases agree with TRBD1. J was trimmed by 7 bases and V by 7 bases; bases with no gene match: 10. The CDR3 consists of 14 residues. Written as DNA, the CDR3 is TGTGCCAGCACCCTGACAGGGTTGTTGCAGCCCCAGCATTTT. Its protein product is CASTLTGLLQPQHF.

The rearrangement links TRBV11-3 to TRBJ2-7, with TRBD2 identical over 7 bases. CDR3 length equals 18 residues. CDR1 is SGHNT, CDR2 YENEEA, per germline. V was clipped by 3 bases and J by 1 base; unmatched bases: 15. The CDR3 DNA sequence: TGTGCCAGCAGCTTCGCCGTCCGACTAGCCGGGAGGTCCTACGAGCAGTACTTC. This codes for CASSFAVRLAGRSYEQYF.

This clonotype was detected ten times or more. This rearrangement joins TRBV28 to TRBJ2-1; 12 bases line up with TRBD1. J lost 0 bases, V lost 6 bases, and 9 bases had no gene match. Looked up from germline, CDR1 is MDHEN and CDR2 is SYDVKM. The CDR3 runs 18 residues. The CDR3 DNA follows: TGTGCCAGCAGCTCGGGACAGGGGGCTTCCTTCTCCTACAATGAGCAGTTCTTC. Its protein is CASSSGQGASFSYNEQFF.

The genes are TRBV7-2 and TRBJ2-5, with 9 bases fitting TRBD1. Germline V gene data show CDR1 as SGHTA and CDR2 as FQGNSA. V lost 1 base and J lost 4; bases outside the gene matches: 4. The CDR3 runs 15 residues. The CDR3 nucleotides are TGTGCCAGCAGCTTAGTACTGACAGGGGGAGAGACCCAGTACTTC. Translated: CASSLVLTGGETQYF. Combining the CDR3 with reference TRBV7-2 and TRBJ2-5 gives the whole variable domain GAGVSQSPSNKVTEKGKDVELRCDPISGHTALYWYRQSLGQGLEFLIYFQGNSAPDKSGLPSDRFSAERTGGSVSTLTIQRTQQEDSAVYLCASSLVLTGGETQYFGPGTRLLVL.

This clonotype was seen many times. The chain employs TRBV15 and TRBJ2-7; 9 bases are a match to TRBD2. Germline assignment: CDR1 LNHNV and CDR2 YYDKDF (reference sequence). The CDR3 extends over 12 amino acids. V lost 8 bases and J lost 5; bases outside the gene matches: 4. The CDR3 nucleotides are TGTGCCACCGGGACTAGCATGCACGAGCAGTACTTC. Its protein is CATGTSMHEQYF.

About this clonotype: This may stem from a read error, because a much larger clone lies one nucleotide away. The V and J genes are TRBV11-2 and TRBJ2-1, with TRBD1 as a possible D gene (7 bases). Per the germline V gene, CDR1 is SGHAT and CDR2 is FQNNGV. V was pared by 3 bases and J by 10 bases, with 25 bases between. The CDR3 has 17 amino acids. CDR3: CASSLGRAGGKDYEQFF. The CDR3 region has the DNA TGTGCCAGCAGCTTGGGTCGGGCAGGGGGGAAGGACTACGAGCAGTTCTTC.